This TCR beta chain appears in the sequencing data of a study of response to subunit inactivated influenza vaccine. Ten or more counts support this clonotype. Trimming removed 7 bases at V and 1 base at J, with 7 bases between. The germline gives CDR1 LNHDA, CDR2 SQIVND (reference sequence). The CDR3 length is 12 residues. TCRdb fed the RT-PCR reads into MiXCR, producing one record per CDR3 protein. In the table there are more than 550,000 distinct CDR3 sequences, around 11% of which are singletons. These data are also associated with another study on T cells expressing NK-cell markers. That work adds: For TCR beta, cDNA was produced by 5'RACE template switching with UMIs. From sorted CD3+CD56+NKG2C+, CD3+CD56+NKG2C- and CD3+CD56-NKG2C+ T cells came the TCR beta repertoires. Seven HCMV-seropositive donors and one seronegative donor made up the eight sequenced donors. The use of an anti-gamma-delta TCR antibody, which was added in several experiments, restricted sorting to T cells expressing alpha-beta TCR. As a fraction of CD8+ T cells, dominant NKG2C+ clonotypes reached about 1.0-7.5% in six donors.

The source of this sequence is a man aged 50-60 years who received an inactivated influenza vaccine. The material was PBMCs from blood, obtained on the day of vaccination. The rearrangement uses TRBV19 and TRBJ1-2; D call uncertain. CDR3 amino acids: CASKQFNYGYTF. The CDR3 coding sequence is TGTGCCAGTAAGCAGTTTAACTATGGCTACACCTTC.